The entry that follows covers one TCR beta chain sequence. Its specificity is unknown. Profiled with immunoSEQ multiplex PCR; TCRdb holds only in-frame clones, not every one. The sample lists fewer than 9,000 clones, around 77% occurring once. The source of the sample is a study of somatic mutations in cytotoxic T cells in rheumatoid arthritis. Study information: Selected populations of V beta antibody-stained T cells underwent flow sorting at nearly 100% purity; these encompassed V beta1+ cells subjected to TCRB sequencing.

Study-wide results and caveats: Statistically, CD8+ T-cell clonality was not significantly distinct between individuals with rheumatoid arthritis and age-matched healthy controls.

CDR3 length equals 13 residues. Looked up from germline, CDR1 is SEHNR and CDR2 is FQNEAQ (reference sequence). Trimming removed 3 bases at V and 3 bases at J, with 3 bases between. This TCR was recovered from an adult with rheumatoid arthritis. V gene TRBV7-9 combines with J gene TRBJ2-6; no firm D call. The sample consisted of CD8+ T cells sorted from blood. The CDR3 region has the DNA TGTGCCAGCAGCTTGGGTGGGGCCAACGTCCTGACTTTC. Translation gives CASSLGGANVLTF.